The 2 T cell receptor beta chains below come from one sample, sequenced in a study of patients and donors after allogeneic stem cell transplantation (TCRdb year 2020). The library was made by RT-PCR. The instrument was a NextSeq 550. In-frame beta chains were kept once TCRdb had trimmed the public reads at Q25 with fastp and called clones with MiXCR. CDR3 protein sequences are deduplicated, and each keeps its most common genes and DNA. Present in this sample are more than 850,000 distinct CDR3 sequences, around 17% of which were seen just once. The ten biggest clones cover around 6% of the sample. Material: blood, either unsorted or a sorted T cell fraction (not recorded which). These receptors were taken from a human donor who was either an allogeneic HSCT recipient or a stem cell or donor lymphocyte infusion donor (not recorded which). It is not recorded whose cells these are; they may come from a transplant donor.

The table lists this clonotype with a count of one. Here the CDR3 DNA reads TGCAGTGCTAGAGATCCTAGCGGGAATTCCGCTGTCTACGAGCAGTACTTC. Translation gives CSARDPSGNSAVYEQYF. The genes are TRBV20-1 and TRBJ2-7, with 9 bases matching TRBD2. J was trimmed by 3 bases and V by 0 bases; bases with no gene match: 12. CDR3 length: 17 amino acids. Germline V lookup: CDR1 DFQATT, CDR2 SNEGSKA (reference sequence).

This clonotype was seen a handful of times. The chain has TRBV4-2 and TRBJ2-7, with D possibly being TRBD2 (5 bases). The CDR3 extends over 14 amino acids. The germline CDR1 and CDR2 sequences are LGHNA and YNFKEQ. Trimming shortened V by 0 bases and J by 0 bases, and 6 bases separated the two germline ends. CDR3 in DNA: TGTGCCAGCAGCCAAGAACTAGGCTCCTACGAGCAGTACTTC. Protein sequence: CASSQELGSYEQYF.